Detailed here is one T cell receptor beta chain. The data were produced by immunoSEQ multiplex PCR, yet TCRdb's version contains in-frame clones alone and is incomplete. The table has some 89,000 clones, roughly two thirds seen once. CDR3 size: 13 residues. CDR1 is MNHEY and CDR2 is SVGAGI in the germline V gene. V lost 6 bases and J 2 bases, leaving 11 bases between the germline ends. The authors combined CD45RO+ cells with CCR7-negative CD45RA+ TemRA cells as CD8 memory. This entry comes from a study of shared clonotypes between healthy human individuals. The chain combines TRBV6-5 with TRBJ2-7, with D possibly matching TRBD2 (5 bases). This TCR was recovered from a man aged 25-45 years in good health. Sequences were obtained from memory CD8+ T cells sorted from blood. This sample's subset: CD45RO+ cells pooled with CCR7-negative TemRA cells. CDR3 sequence (DNA): TGTGCCAGCAGGTTCCCGGGAACCTACGAGCAGTACTTC. It codes for CASRFPGTYEQYF.